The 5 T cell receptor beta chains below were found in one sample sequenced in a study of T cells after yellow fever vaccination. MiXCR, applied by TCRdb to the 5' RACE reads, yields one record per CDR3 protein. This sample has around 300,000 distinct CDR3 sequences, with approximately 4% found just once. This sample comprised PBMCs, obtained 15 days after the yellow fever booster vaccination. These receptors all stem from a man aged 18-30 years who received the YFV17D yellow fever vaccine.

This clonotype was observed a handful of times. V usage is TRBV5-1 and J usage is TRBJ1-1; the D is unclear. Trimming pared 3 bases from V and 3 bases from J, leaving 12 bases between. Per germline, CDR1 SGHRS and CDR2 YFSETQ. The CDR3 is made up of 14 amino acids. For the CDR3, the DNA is TGCGCCAGCAGCTCGGTCCCTAAGTACACTGAAGCTTTCTTT. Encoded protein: CASSSVPKYTEAFF.

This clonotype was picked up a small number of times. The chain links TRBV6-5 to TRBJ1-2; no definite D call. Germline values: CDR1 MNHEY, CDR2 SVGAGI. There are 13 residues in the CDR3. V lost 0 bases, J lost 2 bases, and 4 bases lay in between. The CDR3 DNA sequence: TGTGCCAGCAGTTACTCAAGAAACTATGGCTACACCTTC. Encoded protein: CASSYSRNYGYTF.

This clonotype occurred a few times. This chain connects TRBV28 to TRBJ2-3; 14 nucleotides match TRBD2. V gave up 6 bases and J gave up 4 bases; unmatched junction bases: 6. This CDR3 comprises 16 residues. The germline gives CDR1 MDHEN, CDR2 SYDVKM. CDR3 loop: CASSPTSGGASDTQYF. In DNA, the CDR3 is TGTGCCAGCAGCCCGACTAGCGGGGGGGCCTCAGATACGCAGTATTTT.

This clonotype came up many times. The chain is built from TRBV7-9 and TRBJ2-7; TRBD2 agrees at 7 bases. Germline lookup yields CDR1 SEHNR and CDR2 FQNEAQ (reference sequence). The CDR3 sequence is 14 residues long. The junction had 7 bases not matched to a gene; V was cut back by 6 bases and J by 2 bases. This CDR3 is CASRGGGQTYEQYF. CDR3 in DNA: TGTGCCAGCAGAGGCGGGGGTCAGACCTACGAGCAGTACTTC.

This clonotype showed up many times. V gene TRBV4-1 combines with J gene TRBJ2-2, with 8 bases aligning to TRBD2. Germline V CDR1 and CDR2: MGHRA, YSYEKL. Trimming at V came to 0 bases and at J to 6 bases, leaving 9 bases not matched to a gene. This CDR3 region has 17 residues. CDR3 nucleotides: TGCGCCAGCAGCCAAGATTCACTAGCGGTGGAGGCCGGGGAGCTGTTTTTT. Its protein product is CASSQDSLAVEAGELFF.